This T cell receptor beta chain was recovered during a study of blood T cell repertoires in COVID-19. The overall study: In each case, the material was cDNA or gDNA derived from T cells, B-cell-depleted T cells, or PBMCs.

Germline values: CDR1 KGHDR, CDR2 SFDVKD. The J segment lost 4 bases and the V segment lost 11 bases, leaving 9 bases of the junction unmatched. The CDR3 totals 14 residues. Authors' data handling: By means of reference gene primer amplification, nucleated cell counts were estimated. Clones were read by immunoSEQ multiplex PCR, and TCRdb kept only the in-frame ones, dropping some. For V, J and clone size, that table is used; D and trimming come from the DNA. The table records over 60,000 clones, approximately 86% of them present only once. The specimen was peripheral blood. The clonotype originates from a woman aged 55-70 years with acute or convalescent COVID-19. This sequence joins TRBV24-1 and TRBJ1-5; 8 bases fit TRBD1. CDR3 sequence reads: CAKARTGSNQPQHF. CDR3 nucleotides: TGTGCCAAAGCGAGGACAGGGTCTAATCAGCCCCAGCATTTT.